The 5 T cell receptor beta chains presented below share a single source sample, sequenced in a study of blood T cell repertoires in COVID-19. TCRdb's copy holds only in-frame clones and misses some; the assay was immunoSEQ multiplex PCR. The sample carries about 26,000 clones, roughly 90% recorded once. The sample was peripheral blood. The source is a human donor in a cohort sampled during active COVID-19.

The CDR3 nucleotides read TGTGCCAGCTCACCAAGTTTCGTGGGCAACTCACCCCTCCACTTT. Residues: CASSPSFVGNSPLHF. This rearrangement joins TRBV18 to TRBJ1-6; D gene unclear. The V gene lost 2 bases and the J gene lost 10 bases, with 15 bases spanning the gap. Germline CDR1 and CDR2: KGHSH and LQKENI. This CDR3 has 15 amino acids.

V and J are TRBV13 and TRBJ2-1; 9 bases are a match to TRBD2. The germline V gene has CDR1 PRHDT and CDR2 FYEKMQ (reference sequence). The CDR3 is 15 amino acids. Trimming removed 2 bases from V and 4 bases from J; junction bases left unmatched: 3. CDR3 in amino acids: CASSLWAGGYNEQFF. The CDR3 DNA sequence: TGTGCCAGCAGCTTATGGGCGGGAGGGTACAATGAGCAGTTCTTC.

A remark on this clone: The sample contains more than one DNA sequence encoding this CDR3. This rearrangement joins TRBV28 to TRBJ2-2; 12 nucleotides match TRBD2. From germline, CDR1 is MDHEN and CDR2 SYDVKM. The V segment lost 6 bases and the J segment 6 bases; nucleotides outside the gene matches: 8. This CDR3 is built from 16 residues. The CDR3 coding sequence is TGTGCCAGCAGGGGCTCGGGACTAGCGGGTTCCGGGGAGCTGTTTTTT. Translation: CASRGSGLAGSGELFF. Full variable domain (missing parts from reference TRBV28 and TRBJ2-2): DVKVTQSSRYLVKRTGEKVFLECVQDMDHENMFWYRQDPGLGLRLIYFSYDVKMKEKGDIPEGYSVSREKKERFSLILESASTNQTSMYLCASRGSGLAGSGELFFGEGSRLTVL.

The chain employs TRBV7-2 and TRBJ2-3; 11 bases are shared with TRBD2. The ends lost 4 bases at V and 5 bases at J; junction bases unmatched: 8. Germline assignment: CDR1 SGHTA and CDR2 FQGNSA. This CDR3 has 16 amino acids. CDR3: CASSSRSGGAQDTQYF. For the CDR3, the DNA is TGTGCCAGCAGCTCCCGTAGCGGGGGGGCGCAAGATACGCAGTATTTT.

Only one count was recorded for this clone. The chain carries TRBV19 and TRBJ1-4; the D gene is possibly TRBD1 (5 bases). The germline gives CDR1 LNHDA, CDR2 SQIVND (reference sequence). This CDR3 has 15 residues. Trimming stripped 4 bases from V and 7 bases from J, with 16 bases between. The CDR3, as DNA: TGTGCCAGTAGTACTTCTTTGATAGACAGTGAAAAACTGTTTTTT. This gives the protein CASSTSLIDSEKLFF.